One and the same sample provided the 17 T cell receptor beta chains below, sequenced in a study of blood T cell repertoires in COVID-19. TCRdb's copy holds only in-frame clones and misses some; the assay was immunoSEQ multiplex PCR. The repertoire holds about 220,000 clones, with around 88% as singletons. The sequencing input was peripheral blood. These receptors originate from a woman in her forties or fifties with acute or convalescent COVID-19.

This chain joins TRBV7-9 and TRBJ1-2, with D perhaps matching TRBD1 (6 bases). The CDR3 runs 15 residues. V dropped 6 bases and J dropped 7 bases, with 21 bases sitting between them. Germline V lookup: CDR1 SEHNR, CDR2 FQNEAQ (reference sequence). The CDR3 sequence: CASRRTAAERFGYTF. CDR3 nucleotide sequence: TGTGCCAGCAGACGGACAGCCGCCGAGAGGTTTGGCTACACCTTC.

The chain recombines TRBV24-1 with TRBJ2-5, with 7 bases matching TRBD1. The CDR3 is 15 residues long. V was clipped by 4 bases and J by 2 bases; unmatched bases: 6. Germline CDR1 reads KGHDR; CDR2 reads SFDVKD. CDR3 sequence: CATSDPGTVQETQYF. The CDR3 nucleotides read TGTGCCACCAGTGACCCTGGGACAGTACAAGAGACCCAGTACTTC.

The rearrangement joins TRBV19 to TRBJ1-4; D is perhaps TRBD1 (5 bases). Germline V gene data show CDR1 as LNHDA and CDR2 as SQIVND (reference sequence). V lost 6 bases and J lost 0, with 8 bases in between. The CDR3 is made up of 14 amino acids. In nucleotides, the CDR3 is TGTGCCAGTAGATCGACAGCAACTAATGAAAAACTGTTTTTT. It codes for CASRSTATNEKLFF. The variable domain in full, with the rest retrieved from reference TRBV19 and TRBJ1-4, is DGGITQSPKYLFRKEGQNVTLSCEQNLNHDAMYWYRQDPGQGLRLIYYSQIVNDFQKGDIAEGYSVSREKKESFPLTVTSAQKNPTAFYLCASRSTATNEKLFFGSGTQLSVL.

Regarding this clone: The same CDR3 arises from other DNA sequences in this sample as well. This sequence joins TRBV6-4 and TRBJ1-1; 7 positions agree with TRBD1. The CDR3 loop spans 13 amino acids. Unmatched junction bases numbered 2, after V lost 6 bases and J lost 1 base. CDR1 and CDR2 from the germline V gene are MRHNA and SNTAGT. This CDR3 reads CASSRDRNTEAFF. Written as DNA, the CDR3 is TGTGCCAGCAGCCGGGACAGGAACACTGAAGCTTTCTTT.

The chain joins TRBV3-1 (or the pseudogene TRBV3-2) to TRBJ2-7; D call uncertain. Germline values: CDR1 LGHDT, CDR2 YNNKEL (reference sequence). V lost 1 base to trimming and J lost 5 bases, with 6 bases between them. CDR3 size: 12 residues. CDR3 residues: CASSQGLNEQYF. The CDR3 DNA reads as TGTGCCAGCAGCCAAGGACTGAACGAGCAGTACTTC.

This chain joins TRBV12-3 or TRBV12-4 and TRBJ2-3; D is uncertain. Deletions cut 6 bases from V and 3 bases from J, with 10 bases between. The CDR3 extends over 13 amino acids. The CDR3 loop is CASSPRRTDTQYF. Written as DNA, the CDR3 is TGTGCCAGCAGCCCCCGTCGGACAGATACGCAGTATTTT.

The V call is TRBV10-3, the J call TRBJ2-5; TRBD2 is a possible D gene (5 bases). The CDR3 has 13 amino acids. CDR1 is ENHRY, CDR2 SYGVKD, per germline. Trimming removed 10 bases at V and 2 bases at J, with 14 bases between. The CDR3 sequence: CATAQDSQETQYF. CDR3 DNA sequence: TGTGCCACCGCCCAGGACTCACAAGAGACCCAGTACTTC.

The chain carries TRBV12-3 or TRBV12-4 and TRBJ2-1, with 7 bases identical to TRBD2. Trimming cost V 4 bases and J 9 bases; bases outside gene matches: 6. The CDR3 is made up of 13 amino acids. The CDR3 nucleotides read TGTGCCAGCAGTTCGCGGGAGTACGGTGAGCAGTTCTTC. This encodes CASSSREYGEQFF.

The chain carries TRBV13 and TRBJ2-7, with a possible D match to TRBD1 (5 bases). Trimming stripped 5 bases from V and 2 bases from J, with 19 bases between. Per germline, CDR1 PRHDT and CDR2 FYEKMQ (reference sequence). CDR3 length: 16 amino acids. CDR3 sequence (DNA): TGTGCCAGCAGCCAAGAGATAGGGGCTCGTCCCTACGAGCAGTACTTC. Protein sequence: CASSQEIGARPYEQYF.

The V call is TRBV6-4, the J call TRBJ2-1; 10 nucleotides line up with TRBD1. CDR3 length: 15 amino acids. The germline V gene has CDR1 MRHNA and CDR2 SNTAGT. V lost 2 bases, J lost 5 bases, and 3 bases stayed unmatched. The CDR3 spells CASSDGTGANNEQFF. CDR3 coding DNA: TGTGCCAGCAGTGACGGGACAGGGGCGAACAATGAGCAGTTCTTC.

The chain uses TRBV7-9 and TRBJ1-1; maybe TRBD1 (6 bases). The V end lost 1 base, the J end lost 0 bases, and 15 bases lay between the germline ends. The germline V gene encodes CDR1 SEHNR and CDR2 FQNEAQ (reference sequence). The CDR3 has 17 residues. The CDR3 bases are TGTGCCAGCAGCTTAGGGAAAGGGGGTGCCCTGAACACTGAAGCTTTCTTT. Translating it yields CASSLGKGGALNTEAFF.

The V gene is TRBV19, the J gene TRBJ2-6; possible D gene TRBD1, 6 bases. V lost 3 bases, J lost 1 base, and 7 bases lay in between. CDR3 length: 15 amino acids. Looked up from germline, CDR1 is LNHDA and CDR2 is SQIVND (reference sequence). DNA for the CDR3: TGTGCCAGTAGTATGACAGGATCTGGGGCCAACGTCCTGACTTTC. This encodes CASSMTGSGANVLTF. Full variable domain (outside the CDR3, taken from reference TRBV19 and TRBJ2-6): DGGITQSPKYLFRKEGQNVTLSCEQNLNHDAMYWYRQDPGQGLRLIYYSQIVNDFQKGDIAEGYSVSREKKESFPLTVTSAQKNPTAFYLCASSMTGSGANVLTFGAGSRLTVL.

The chain is built from TRBV6-1 and TRBJ2-5; 10 positions match TRBD2. This CDR3 is built from 16 residues. Germline assignment: CDR1 MNHNS and CDR2 SASEGT. The J segment lost 5 bases and the V segment lost 0 bases, leaving 6 bases of the junction unmatched. The CDR3, as DNA: TGTGCCAGCAGTGAAGCGAGCGGGAGGGTCCCTGAGACCCAGTACTTC. It yields the protein CASSEASGRVPETQYF.

V usage is TRBV5-4 and J usage is TRBJ2-1; 10 bases agree with TRBD2. J lost 4 bases, V lost 4 bases, and 2 bases had no gene match. The CDR3 is 14 amino acids. In germline, CDR1 is SGHNT, CDR2 YYREEE (reference sequence). The CDR3 DNA reads as TGTGCCAGCAGCATGACTAGCGGGTACAATGAGCAGTTCTTC. As protein: CASSMTSGYNEQFF. Variable domain in full (rest from reference TRBV5-4 and TRBJ2-1): ETGVTQSPTHLIKTRGQQVTLRCSSQSGHNTVSWYQQALGQGPQFIFQYYREEENGRGNFPPRFSGLQFPNYSSELNVNALELDDSALYLCASSMTSGYNEQFFGPGTRLTVL.

V is TRBV28 and J is TRBJ1-2, with 9 nucleotides matching TRBD1. The CDR3 contains 14 residues. In germline, CDR1 is MDHEN, CDR2 SYDVKM. J was trimmed by 4 bases and V by 2 bases; bases with no gene match: 2. The chain's CDR3 is CASSLRTGAYGYTF. The CDR3 nucleotides are TGTGCCAGCAGTTTAAGGACAGGGGCCTATGGCTACACCTTC.

This rearrangement joins TRBV19 to TRBJ2-3; 7 nucleotides line up with TRBD2. This CDR3 region has 14 residues. J gave up 4 bases and V 3 bases, and 4 bases lay outside the gene matches. CDR1 is LNHDA, CDR2 SQIVND, per germline (reference sequence). The CDR3 DNA reads TGTGCCAGTAGTATGGGACTATCGTCAGATACGCAGTATTTT. Translated, it gives CASSMGLSSDTQYF.

V usage is TRBV28 and J usage is TRBJ1-5; a possible D gene is TRBD1 (5 bases). Germline values: CDR1 MDHEN, CDR2 SYDVKM. V was cut by 4 bases and J by 2 bases, with 15 bases left in between. This CDR3 has 16 residues. CDR3 in amino acids: CASSSHRRYGNQPQHF. The CDR3 nucleotides read TGTGCCAGCAGTTCTCACAGGCGCTATGGCAATCAGCCCCAGCATTTT.